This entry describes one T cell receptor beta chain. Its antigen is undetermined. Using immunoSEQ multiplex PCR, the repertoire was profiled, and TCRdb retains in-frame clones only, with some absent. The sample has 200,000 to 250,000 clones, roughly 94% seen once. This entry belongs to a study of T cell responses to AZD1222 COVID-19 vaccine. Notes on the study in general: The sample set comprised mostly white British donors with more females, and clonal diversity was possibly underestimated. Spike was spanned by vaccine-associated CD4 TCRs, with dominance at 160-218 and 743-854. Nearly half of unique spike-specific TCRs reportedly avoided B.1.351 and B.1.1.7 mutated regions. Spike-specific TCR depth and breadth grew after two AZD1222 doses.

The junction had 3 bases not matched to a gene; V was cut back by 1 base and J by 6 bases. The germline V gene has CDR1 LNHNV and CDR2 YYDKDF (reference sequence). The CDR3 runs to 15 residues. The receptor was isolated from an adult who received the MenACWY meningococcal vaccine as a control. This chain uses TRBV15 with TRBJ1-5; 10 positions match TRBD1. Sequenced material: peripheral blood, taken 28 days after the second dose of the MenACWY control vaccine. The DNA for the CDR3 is TGTGCCACCAGCAGAGGACAGGGGGCGAGTCAGCCCCAGCATTTT. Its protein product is CATSRGQGASQPQHF.